This T cell receptor beta chain is from a study of metastatic and nonmetastatic thyroid tumors. Overall study findings and caveats: For both blood and tumor, malignant thyroid tumors reportedly showed significantly higher TCR beta diversity than benign nodules did.

Germline lookup yields CDR1 SNHLY and CDR2 FYNNEI. The CDR3 totals 12 residues. The V end was cut by 4 bases, the J end by 3 bases, with 7 bases between. In regard to this clone: Its target is not known.

TCRdb re-called the PCR reads through MiXCR. The sample holds under 15,000 clones; roughly 28% are singletons and the top ten take 10% to 15%. Ahead of thyroid surgery, no patient had received treatment of any kind. Sequencing was done on a sample of tumor tissue. This receptor was taken from a female donor with papillary thyroid cancer or a benign thyroid nodule (not recorded which). Some clones in this sample may be carry-over from other donors' samples. This chain uses TRBV2 with TRBJ2-7; D might be TRBD2 (6 bases). Here the CDR3 reads CASSARGYEQYF. CDR3 nucleotide sequence: TGTGCCAGCAGTGCGCGGGGCTACGAGCAGTACTTC.